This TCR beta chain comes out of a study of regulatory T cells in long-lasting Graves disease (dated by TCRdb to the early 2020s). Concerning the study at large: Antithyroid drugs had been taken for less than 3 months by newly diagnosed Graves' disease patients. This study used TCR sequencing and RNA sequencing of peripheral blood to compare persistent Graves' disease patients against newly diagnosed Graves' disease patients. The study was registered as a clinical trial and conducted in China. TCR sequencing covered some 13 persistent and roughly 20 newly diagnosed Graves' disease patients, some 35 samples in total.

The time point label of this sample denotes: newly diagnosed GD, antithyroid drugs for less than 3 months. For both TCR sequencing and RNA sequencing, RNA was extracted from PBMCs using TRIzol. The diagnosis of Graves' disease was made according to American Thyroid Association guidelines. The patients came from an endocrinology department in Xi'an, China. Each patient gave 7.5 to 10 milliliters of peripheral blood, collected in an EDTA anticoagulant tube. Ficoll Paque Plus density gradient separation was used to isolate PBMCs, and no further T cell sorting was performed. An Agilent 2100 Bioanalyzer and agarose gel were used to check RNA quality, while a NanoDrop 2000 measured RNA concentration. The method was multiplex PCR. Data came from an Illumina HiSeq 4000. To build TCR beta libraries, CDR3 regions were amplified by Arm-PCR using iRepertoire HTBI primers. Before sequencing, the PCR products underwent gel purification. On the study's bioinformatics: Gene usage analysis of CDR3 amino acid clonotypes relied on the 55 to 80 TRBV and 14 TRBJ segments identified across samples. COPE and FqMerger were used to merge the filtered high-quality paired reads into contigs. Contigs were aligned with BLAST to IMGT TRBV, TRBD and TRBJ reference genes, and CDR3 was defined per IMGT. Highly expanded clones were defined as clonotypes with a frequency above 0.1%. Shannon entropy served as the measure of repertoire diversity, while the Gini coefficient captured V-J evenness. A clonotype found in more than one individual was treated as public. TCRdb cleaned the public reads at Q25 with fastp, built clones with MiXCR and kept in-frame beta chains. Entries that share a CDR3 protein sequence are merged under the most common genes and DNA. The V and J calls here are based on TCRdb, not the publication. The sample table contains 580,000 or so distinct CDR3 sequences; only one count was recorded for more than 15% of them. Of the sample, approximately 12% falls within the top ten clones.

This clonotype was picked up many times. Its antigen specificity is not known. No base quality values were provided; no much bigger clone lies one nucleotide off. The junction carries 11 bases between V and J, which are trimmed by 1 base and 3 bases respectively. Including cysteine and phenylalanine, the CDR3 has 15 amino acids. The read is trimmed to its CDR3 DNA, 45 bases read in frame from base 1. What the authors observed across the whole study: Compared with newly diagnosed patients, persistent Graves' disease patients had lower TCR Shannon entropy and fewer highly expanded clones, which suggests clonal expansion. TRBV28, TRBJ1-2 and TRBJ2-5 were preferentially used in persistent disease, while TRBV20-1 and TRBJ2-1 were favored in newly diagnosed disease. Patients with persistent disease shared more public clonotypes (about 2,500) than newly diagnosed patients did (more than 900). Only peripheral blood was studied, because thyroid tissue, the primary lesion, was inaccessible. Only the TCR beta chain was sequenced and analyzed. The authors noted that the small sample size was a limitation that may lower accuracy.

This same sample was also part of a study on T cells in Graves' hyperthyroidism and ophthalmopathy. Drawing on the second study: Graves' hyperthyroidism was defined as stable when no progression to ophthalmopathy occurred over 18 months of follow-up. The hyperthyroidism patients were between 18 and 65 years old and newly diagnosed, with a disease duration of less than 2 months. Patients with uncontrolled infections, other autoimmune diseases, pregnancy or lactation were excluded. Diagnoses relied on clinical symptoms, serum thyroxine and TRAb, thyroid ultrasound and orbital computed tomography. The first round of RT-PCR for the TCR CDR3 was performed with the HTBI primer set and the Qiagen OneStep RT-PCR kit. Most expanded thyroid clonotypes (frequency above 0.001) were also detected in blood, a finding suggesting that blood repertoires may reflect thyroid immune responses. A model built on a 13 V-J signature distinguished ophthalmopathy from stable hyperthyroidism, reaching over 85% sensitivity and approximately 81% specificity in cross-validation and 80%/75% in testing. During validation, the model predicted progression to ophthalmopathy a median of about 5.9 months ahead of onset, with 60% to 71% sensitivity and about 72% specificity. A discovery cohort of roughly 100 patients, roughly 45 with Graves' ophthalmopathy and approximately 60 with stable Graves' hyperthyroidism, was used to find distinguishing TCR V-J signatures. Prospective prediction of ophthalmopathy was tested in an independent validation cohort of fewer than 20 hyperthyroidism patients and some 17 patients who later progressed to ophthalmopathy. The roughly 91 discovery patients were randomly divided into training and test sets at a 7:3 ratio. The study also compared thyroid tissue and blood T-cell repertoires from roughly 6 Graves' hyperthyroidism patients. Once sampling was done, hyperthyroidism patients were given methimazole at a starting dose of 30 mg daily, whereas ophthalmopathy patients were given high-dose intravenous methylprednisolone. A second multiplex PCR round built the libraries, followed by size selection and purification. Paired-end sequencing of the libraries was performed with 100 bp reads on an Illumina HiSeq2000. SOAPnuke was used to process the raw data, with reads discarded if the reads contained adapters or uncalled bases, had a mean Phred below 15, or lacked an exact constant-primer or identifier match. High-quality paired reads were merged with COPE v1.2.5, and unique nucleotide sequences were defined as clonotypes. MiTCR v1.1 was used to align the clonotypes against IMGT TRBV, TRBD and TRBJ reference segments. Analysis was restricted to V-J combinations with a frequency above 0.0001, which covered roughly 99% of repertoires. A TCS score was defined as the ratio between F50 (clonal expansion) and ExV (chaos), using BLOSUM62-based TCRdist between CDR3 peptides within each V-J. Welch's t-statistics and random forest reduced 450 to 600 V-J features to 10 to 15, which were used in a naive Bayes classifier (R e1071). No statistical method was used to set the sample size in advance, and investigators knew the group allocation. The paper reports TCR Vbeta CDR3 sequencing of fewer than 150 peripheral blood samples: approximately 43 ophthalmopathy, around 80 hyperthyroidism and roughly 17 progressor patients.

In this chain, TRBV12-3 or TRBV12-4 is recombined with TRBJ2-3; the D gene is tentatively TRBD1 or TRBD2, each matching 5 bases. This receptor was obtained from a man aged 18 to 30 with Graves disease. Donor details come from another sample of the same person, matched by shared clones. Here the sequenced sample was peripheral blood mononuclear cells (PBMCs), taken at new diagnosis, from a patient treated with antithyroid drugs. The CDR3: CASSLVLGGTDTQYF. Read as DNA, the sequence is TGTGCCAGCAGTTTAGTTCTTGGGGGTACAGATACGCAGTATTTT.